The TCR beta chain described here comes from a study of blood T cell repertoires in COVID-19. Participant ages covered roughly 18 to 89 years across about 22 US areas. Participant reports of clinical history set cohort assignment. Germline V gene lookup returns CDR1 SEHNR and CDR2 FQNEAQ (reference sequence). This CDR3 is 14 amino acids long. Trimming removed 5 bases from V and 4 bases from J, with 14 bases in between. TCRdb's table, derived via immunoSEQ multiplex PCR, lists solely in-frame clones and lacks some. The table shows some 140,000 clones, with about 81% occurring only once. The sample comprised PBMCs or T cells enriched from blood (not recorded which). The clonotype originates from a man between 35 and 55 years old with acute COVID-19. The rearrangement joins TRBV7-9 to TRBJ1-1; weak D call: TRBD1 (5 bases). CDR3 sequence reads: CASSRRGRGTEAFF. CDR3 bases: TGTGCCAGCAGCCGGAGGGGAAGAGGCACTGAAGCTTTCTTT.